This section outlines one TCR beta chain sequence together with its context. Authors' data handling: Amplified reference gene primers provided the basis for estimating nucleated cell counts. Data came from immunoSEQ multiplex PCR; TCRdb stores just in-frame clones and leaves some out. Clone size and V and J calls were adopted from that table, with D and trimming inferred from the DNA. The data hold 80,000 to 95,000 clones, with less than 80% observed a single time. The data derive from a study of blood T cell repertoires in COVID-19. Background on the study: COVID-19 samples collected from the United States, Italy and Spain covered acute and convalescent phases. Nucleic acid was either cDNA or gDNA, and it came from T cells, B-cell-depleted T cells, or PBMCs.

Looked up from germline, CDR1 is SGHDT and CDR2 is YYEEEE. The CDR3 loop spans 15 amino acids. V lost 4 bases and J lost 3, with 13 bases in between. The origin of this receptor is a woman aged 50 to 60 with acute or convalescent COVID-19. The genes are TRBV5-6 and TRBJ2-2; possibly TRBD1 for D (5 bases). The material sequenced was peripheral blood. The CDR3 region is CASSRQGRDTGELFF. CDR3 coding DNA: TGTGCCAGCAGCCGGCAGGGTAGGGACACCGGGGAGCTGTTTTTT.